This T cell receptor beta chain was sequenced for a study of response to subunit inactivated influenza vaccine. TCRdb used MiXCR to reprocess the RT-PCR reads, holding one entry per CDR3 protein. Of approximately 570,000 distinct CDR3 sequences in the sample, under 9% were seen once. Study conclusions and caveats: The study's authors posited that every seasonal influenza vaccination enlists few new T cells.

The germline V gene encodes CDR1 KGHSH and CDR2 LQKENI. The CDR3 has 14 residues. V shed 1 base and J 8 bases; nucleotides not matched to a gene: 3. This clonotype was detected only a few times. Its antigen is undetermined. The clonotype was recovered from a man aged 50-75 years who received an inactivated influenza vaccine. This material consisted of PBMCs from blood, taken roughly 24 months after vaccination. The J gene is TRBJ1-3, the V gene TRBV18; 9 positions agree with TRBD1. CDR3 in DNA: TGTGCCAGCTCACCACGGAGGACAGGGGACACCATATATTTT. It translates to CASSPRRTGDTIYF.